Listed here is a single T cell receptor beta chain. This receptor's antigen is unknown. Per-base quality was not reported, and no clone a single base away is much larger than it. Library method: the immunoSEQ multiplex PCR assay. For most patients, high-throughput TCR-beta CDR3 sequencing of genomic DNA was performed by Adaptive Biotechnologies. In the source study's methods: TCR sequencing data were retrieved from Adaptive's ImmunoSEQ software for about 17 patients, whereas a few other patients were processed with MiXCR and VDJtools. CDR3 nucleotide sequences shared between donor and recipient were removed because the origin of such sequences could not be assigned. To be classed as alloreactive, a clone needed at least 2-fold expansion over unstimulated cells and a minimum CFSE-low frequency of 0.002% (template counts) or 0.001% (read counts). Clones detected in sequenced pre-transplant spleen, lymph node, or MLR CFSE-low populations of the donor or recipient were defined as mappable. Cumulative frequency of alloreactive clones was calculated as a percentage of all sequences weighted by copy number. This is the immuneACCESS table as TCRdb keeps it, with only in-frame sequences that have V and J called. A part of the clones is gone; compared with another copy, unresolved V genes explain less than half, and the rest is unexplained. From that table come the V and J calls and clone size; the DNA was used to work out D and trimming. For this sample there are 15,000 to 20,000 clones; 80% to 90% appear just once. The ten largest clones capture approximately 5.5% of the sample.

The data derive from a study of graft-versus-host responses after intestinal transplantation (dated by TCRdb to the early 2020s). Broadly, across the study: Multivisceral, liver-intestinal, or isolated intestinal transplants were received by the recipients. Every recipient was given anti-thymocyte globulin induction, then maintenance tacrolimus and steroids for approximately 3 years. Alloreactive clones were identified by sequencing pre-transplant mixed lymphocyte reaction products and comparing these products with unstimulated pre-transplant donor and recipient T cells. A cohort of 24 intestinal transplant recipients, including one retransplant, was enrolled, and a few patients lacking pretransplant specimens were excluded. Donor T cell macrochimerism was defined as a peak of at least 4% donor T cells among recipient peripheral blood mononuclear cells. Rather than being sequenced by the commercial service, samples from a few later patients were sequenced in-house on an Illumina MiSeq and processed with MiXCR. Bulk TCR-beta CDR3 sequencing was used to track graft-versus-host and host-versus-graft alloreactive T cell clones in the graft, circulation and bone marrow after intestinal transplantation.

General conclusions and limits of the study: Early after transplant, declines in HvG clones were associated with peak levels of circulating GvH clones. The conclusions were limited by the relatively low number and heterogeneity of the intestinal transplant patients. GvH clones were detected in recipient bone marrow, and some of these GvH clones were observed earlier in ileal mucosa or blood, consistent with an intestinal mucosal origin. In the allografts of patients with donor T cell macrochimerism, GvH to HvG T cell clonal ratios were high.

Blood samples were collected up to 4 times in the first month after transplant and then at least monthly when available. CDR1 and CDR2 (LNHDA, SQIVND) derive from the germline V gene (reference sequence). From V the trimming removes 7 bases and from J it removes 5 bases, while the gene matches leave 7 bases of the junction unaccounted for. Its CDR3 holds 14 amino acids, cysteine through phenylalanine. The kept DNA is CDR3 alone, 42 bases in frame from the first base. Sample: PBMCs, taken 110 days after intestinal transplant. This TCR was sampled from a human patient who received an intestinal transplant, so some T cells may come from the graft donor. The chain was built from TRBV19 and TRBJ2-5, with 10 bases matching TRBD1. The CDR3 region has the sequence CASKVDRGHETQYF. DNA sequence: TGTGCCAGTAAGGTAGACAGGGGGCACGAGACCCAGTACTTC. With the portions outside the CDR3 filled from the reference TRBV19 and TRBJ2-5 genes, the complete variable region becomes DGGITQSPKYLFRKEGQNVTLSCEQNLNHDAMYWYRQDPGQGLRLIYYSQIVNDFQKGDIAEGYSVSREKKESFPLTVTSAQKNPTAFYLCASKVDRGHETQYFGPGTRLLVL.